The rows below give T cell receptor beta chains drawn from one sample of a study of blood T cells in healthy people across ages. TCRdb reprocessed the 5' RACE reads via MiXCR and lists one record per CDR3 protein. The sample includes about 1.4 million distinct CDR3 sequences, approximately 59% of them seen just once. The material sequenced was blood. The receptors stem from a young man in good health. CDR3s include the opening cysteine and the closing phenylalanine or tryptophan. The D gene is left open where the match is weak. Some rows mark clone size as missing; the rest say once, few, many or name a class of expanded clone.

few,.,TRBJ2-5,TRBV29-1,13,CSLNLRDVETQYF,TGCAGTCTTAACCTCAGGGATGTGGAGACCCAGTACTTC
.,TRBD1,TRBJ1-5,TRBV4-1,16,CASSLQGFASNQPQHF,TGCGCCAGCAGCCTACAGGGGTTCGCGAGCAATCAGCCCCAGCATTTT
few,.,TRBJ2-1,TRBV12-3/TRBV12-4,14,CASRLTGTYNEQFF,TGTGCCAGCAGGTTAACAGGGACCTACAATGAGCAGTTCTTC
.,TRBD2,TRBJ2-1,TRBV4-2,17,CASSRTGTSGGNGEQFF,TGTGCCAGCAGCCGGACCGGGACTAGCGGGGGGAACGGTGAGCAGTTCTTC
.,.,TRBJ2-3,TRBV3-1,17,CASSQDSPTTFGDTQYF,TGTGCCAGCAGCCAAGATTCCCCAACTACTTTTGGAGATACGCAGTATTTT
once,.,TRBJ1-1,TRBV18,12,CASSVDRNEAFF,TGTGCCAGCTCGGTGGACAGAAATGAAGCTTTCTTT
.,.,TRBJ2-6,TRBV5-6,17,CASSFDTAGSGANVLTF,TGTGCCAGCAGCTTCGACACCGCAGGGTCCGGGGCCAACGTCCTGACTTTC
.,.,TRBJ1-1,TRBV5-1,16,CASSLGGGEMNTEAFF,TGCGCCAGCAGCTTAGGCGGTGGCGAAATGAACACTGAAGCTTTCTTT
.,TRBD1,TRBJ1-2,TRBV4-3,14,CASSHRQGTGGYTF,TGCGCCAGCAGCCACAGACAGGGGACAGGTGGCTACACCTTC
few,.,TRBJ2-7,TRBV7-6,15,CASSLEQGYGYEQYF,TGTGCCAGCAGCTTAGAGCAGGGGTATGGCTACGAGCAGTACTTC
few,.,TRBJ2-5,TRBV29-1,12,CSVAYQGEEQYF,TGCAGCGTCGCCTATCAGGGGGAGGAGCAGTACTTC
once,.,TRBJ2-2,TRBV5-1,17,CASRRTGTRDSGGELFF,TGCGCCAGCCGCAGGACCGGGACCCGAGATTCCGGCGGGGAGCTGTTTTTT
.,.,TRBJ2-5,TRBV20-1,14,CSARVVGGEETQYF,TGCAGTGCTAGAGTGGTTGGGGGAGAAGAGACCCAGTACTTC
few,.,TRBJ2-5,TRBV29-1,12,CSVDAGQETQYF,TGCAGCGTTGACGCGGGCCAAGAGACCCAGTACTTC
.,.,TRBJ2-3,TRBV7-2,13,CASSSYDTDTQYF,TGTGCCAGCAGCTCTTATGACACAGATACGCAGTATTTT
few,.,TRBJ1-1,TRBV3-1,15,CASSQLVLPGTEAFF,TGTGCCAGCAGCCAATTAGTCCTCCCCGGCACTGAAGCTTTCTTT
.,.,TRBJ1-5,TRBV28,15,CASSLTVQGNQPQHF,TGTGCCAGCAGTTTAACGGTACAGGGCAATCAGCCCCAGCATTTT
.,.,TRBJ2-7,TRBV3-1,18,CASSQGLGGAAMTYEQYF,TGTGCCAGCAGCCAAGGCCTTGGGGGGGCAGCCATGACATACGAGCAGTACTTC
.,.,TRBJ2-6,TRBV10-3,14,CASAPAGGANVLTF,TGTGCCAGTGCTCCCGCAGGTGGGGCCAACGTCCTGACTTTC
.,.,TRBJ2-3,TRBV5-1,16,CASSPTEGLGTDTQYF,TGCGCCAGCAGCCCAACTGAGGGGCTTGGAACAGATACGCAGTATTTT
.,.,TRBJ2-7,TRBV4-2,15,CASSQDGTRGYEQYF,TGTGCCAGCAGCCAAGACGGGACTCGGGGCTACGAGCAGTACTTC
.,.,TRBJ2-1,TRBV27,13,CASSLLEGNEQFF,TGTGCCAGCAGTTTATTGGAGGGCAATGAGCAGTTCTTC
.,.,TRBJ1-2,TRBV28,12,CATRTGDYGYTF,TGTGCCACGAGGACGGGGGATTATGGCTACACCTTC
.,.,TRBJ2-5,TRBV20-1,12,CSAPDPIRTQYF,TGCAGTGCACCTGACCCAATCAGGACCCAGTACTTC
few,TRBD1,TRBJ1-2,TRBV29-1,12,CSVDPGQLGYTF,TGCAGCGTTGACCCGGGACAGTTAGGCTACACCTTC
.,.,TRBJ1-1,TRBV4-1,14,CASSQGFGDTEAFF,TGCGCCAGCAGCCAAGGATTCGGGGACACTGAAGCTTTCTTT
.,TRBD1,TRBJ2-7,TRBV6-5,15,CASREGTGASGEQYF,TGTGCCAGCAGGGAGGGGACAGGGGCGTCGGGAGAGCAGTACTTC
.,.,TRBJ2-5,TRBV25-1,14,CASRESWIQETQYF,TGTGCCAGCAGGGAATCTTGGATCCAAGAGACCCAGTACTTC
.,.,TRBJ2-1,TRBV6-1,14,CASTDRNLYNEQFF,TGTGCCAGCACAGACAGGAACCTGTACAATGAGCAGTTCTTC
.,.,TRBJ2-7,TRBV20-1,15,CSAREEAISPGEQYF,TGCAGTGCTAGAGAGGAGGCGATCTCGCCGGGCGAGCAGTACTTC
once,.,TRBJ2-5,TRBV14,20,CASSQDQWSGVSWGQETQYF,TGTGCCAGCAGCCAAGATCAGTGGTCGGGGGTATCATGGGGCCAAGAGACCCAGTACTTC
.,TRBD1,TRBJ1-5,TRBV20-1,15,CSAPRRGGAGQPQHF,TGCAGTGCCCCCCGACGAGGGGGCGCGGGTCAGCCCCAGCATTTT
.,TRBD2,TRBJ2-1,TRBV2,14,CASTVLAGYNEQFF,TGTGCCAGCACAGTACTAGCGGGGTACAATGAGCAGTTCTTC
.,TRBD2,TRBJ2-5,TRBV10-2,14,CASSERGGMETQYF,TGCGCCAGCAGTGAGCGGGGGGGAATGGAGACCCAGTACTTC
.,.,TRBJ2-2,TRBV24-1,13,CATSDFNTGELFF,TGTGCCACCAGTGACTTTAACACCGGGGAGCTGTTTTTT
.,.,TRBJ2-3,TRBV2,14,CASILDSSLDTQYF,TGTGCCAGCATCCTAGACAGTTCACTAGATACGCAGTATTTT
.,.,TRBJ2-7,TRBV4-3,14,CASSQDPWDHEQYF,TGCGCCAGCAGCCAAGATCCGTGGGACCACGAGCAGTACTTC
.,.,TRBJ1-5,TRBV12-3/TRBV12-4,18,CASSSQSSGLVSNQPQHF,TGTGCCAGCAGTTCTCAATCTTCAGGGTTGGTAAGCAATCAGCCCCAGCATTTT
.,TRBD1,TRBJ2-1,TRBV5-1,15,CASSSTGVGSYEQFF,TGCGCCAGCAGCTCAACAGGGGTAGGATCGTACGAGCAGTTCTTC
.,.,TRBJ1-1,TRBV12-3/TRBV12-4,15,CASIGSTAVNTEAFF,TGTGCCAGCATTGGTTCGACAGCTGTGAACACTGAAGCTTTCTTT